This TCR beta chain was recovered during a study of early T cells in non-severe SARS-CoV-2 infection. Study context: From unsorted whole blood, bulk RNA was sequenced, and the chains remained unpaired. Study-wide results and caveats: Anti-spike CD8 specificities were favored by VDJdb matching, whose results missed private and CD4 specificities.

The CDR3 is made up of 14 amino acids. V was cut by 5 bases and J by 0 bases, with 10 bases left in between. In germline, CDR1 is SEHNR, CDR2 FQNEAQ (reference sequence). The library protocol tagged individual cDNA molecules with unique molecular identifiers. Via MiXCR, TCRdb re-called the 5' RACE reads, giving one row per CDR3 protein. The sample holds 65,000 to 75,000 distinct CDR3 sequences, roughly 11% seen once. Regarding this clonotype: Its antigen remains unknown.

The sequenced sample was whole blood. The TCR comes from an adult who was a healthcare worker with PCR-confirmed SARS-CoV-2 infection or an uninfected control (not recorded which). The V call is TRBV7-9, the J call TRBJ1-1, with a tentative D call TRBD1 (5 bases). CDR3 DNA sequence: TGTGCCAGCAGCACAACAGGCATGAACACTGAAGCTTTCTTT. It encodes CASSTTGMNTEAFF. Filled out from reference TRBV7-9 and TRBJ1-1, the complete variable domain reads DTGVSQNPRHKITKRGQNVTFRCDPISEHNRLYWYRQTLGQGPEFLTYFQNEAQLEKSRLLSDRFSAERPKGSFSTLEIQRTEQGDSAMYLCASSTTGMNTEAFFGQGTRLTVV.